This TCR beta chain comes out of a study of T cells in Graves' hyperthyroidism and ophthalmopathy. Study conclusions and caveats: Among clonotypes expanded in thyroid above 0.001, most were also found in blood.

TCR beta CDR3 regions were amplified from RNA transcripts. With the HTBI primer set, the TCR CDR3 went through a first round of RT-PCR. TCRdb re-called the multiplex PCR reads through MiXCR, storing one row per CDR3 protein. The sample has about 50,000 distinct CDR3 sequences, roughly 49% seen once. Per germline, CDR1 ENHRY and CDR2 SYGVKD. There are 13 residues in the CDR3. The V end lost 6 bases, the J end lost 4 bases, and 10 bases lay between the germline ends. As concerns this clonotype: Antigen specificity is unknown.

Thyroid ultrasound, orbital computed tomography, clinical symptoms, and serum thyroxine and TRAb underpinned diagnoses. Cells are PBMCs isolated from around 9.4 ml of fresh blood. The receptor comes from a woman in her 30s with Graves' ophthalmopathy. This chain joins TRBV10-3 and TRBJ2-1, with a tentative D call TRBD1 (6 bases). Input material: blood. CDR3 amino acids: CAIRTGRYNEQFF. CDR3 nucleotide sequence: TGTGCCATCAGGACAGGAAGGTACAATGAGCAGTTCTTC.